This T cell receptor beta chain originates from a study of cytomegalovirus exposure and HLA in healthy donors. CDR1 and CDR2 (germline): SGHAT, FQNNGV. The CDR3 is 15 amino acids. V lost 7 bases and J 0 bases, leaving 13 bases between the germline ends. Notes on the study in general: Earlier analysis looked at TCR beta V segments, and most were productive about 87% or about 30% of the time. The analysis excluded some indistinguishable V segments, including TRBV6-2 and TRBV6-3. A later analysis associated around 17,000 TCR beta sequences with HLA alleles at a 0.05 false discovery rate. Later analysis found that TCR beta chains associated with HLA were more clonally expanded than other, equally common chains.

A remark on this clone: No antigen is known for it.

The PCR was carried out with 60 Vbeta primers and 13 Jbeta primers. TCRdb's table, derived via immunoSEQ multiplex PCR, lists solely in-frame clones and lacks some. In the table there are approximately 90,000 clones, under 85% of which are singletons. V usage is TRBV11-2 and J usage is TRBJ2-1; D gene unclear. The sequence came from a male donor in good health and CMV-seronegative. The sample was PBMCs. The CDR3 DNA follows: TGTGCCAGCATCTCTAGTTCGGGCTCCTACAATGAGCAGTTCTTC. This encodes CASISSSGSYNEQFF. The full variable domain, in which reference TRBV11-2 and TRBJ2-1 provide the parts outside the CDR3, is EAGVAQSPRYKIIEKRQSVAFWCNPISGHATLYWYQQILGQGPKLLIQFQNNGVVDDSQLPKDRFSAERLKGVDSTLKIQPAKLEDSAVYLCASISSSGSYNEQFFGPGTRLTVL.